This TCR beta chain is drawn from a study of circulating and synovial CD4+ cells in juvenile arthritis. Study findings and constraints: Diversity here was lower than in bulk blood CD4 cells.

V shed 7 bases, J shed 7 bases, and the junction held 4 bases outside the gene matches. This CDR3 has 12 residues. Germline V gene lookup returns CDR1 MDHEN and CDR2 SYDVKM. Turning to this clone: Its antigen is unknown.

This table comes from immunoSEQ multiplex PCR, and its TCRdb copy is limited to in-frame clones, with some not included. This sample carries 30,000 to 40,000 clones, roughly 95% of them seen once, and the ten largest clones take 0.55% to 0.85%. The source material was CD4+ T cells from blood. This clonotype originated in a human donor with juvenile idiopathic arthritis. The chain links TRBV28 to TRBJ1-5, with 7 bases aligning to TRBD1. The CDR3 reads CASKGAGQPQHF. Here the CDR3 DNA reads TGTGCCAGCAAGGGGGCGGGACAGCCCCAGCATTTT. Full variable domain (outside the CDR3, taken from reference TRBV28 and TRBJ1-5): DVKVTQSSRYLVKRTGEKVFLECVQDMDHENMFWYRQDPGLGLRLIYFSYDVKMKEKGDIPEGYSVSREKKERFSLILESASTNQTSMYLCASKGAGQPQHFGDGTRLSIL.